Listed here are 18 T cell receptor beta chains from one sample, sequenced in a study of CD8 T cells in Susac syndrome. Random hexamers were used to reverse transcribe roughly 0.45 to 1 ug of RNA. TCRdb re-derived calls from the immunoSEQ multiplex PCR reads in MiXCR, one entry per CDR3 protein. Of tens of thousands of distinct CDR3 sequences in the sample, more than 85% were seen once. Input material: CD8+ T cells from PBMCs. All receptors come from a human donor in good health.

V usage is TRBV9 and J usage is TRBJ2-5, with a weak D call TRBD2 (7 bases). In germline, CDR1 is SGDLS, CDR2 YYNGEE. V lost 3 bases to trimming and J lost 0 bases, with 18 bases between them. This CDR3 has 17 residues. The chain's CDR3 is CASSAGGGDGYQETQYF. In nucleotides, the CDR3 is TGTGCCAGCAGCGCAGGCGGGGGCGATGGGTACCAAGAGACCCAGTACTTC.

The V and J genes are TRBV19 and TRBJ2-1; 11 nucleotides line up with TRBD2. Unmatched junction bases numbered 4, after V lost 2 bases and J lost 7 bases. Germline CDR1 and CDR2: LNHDA and SQIVND (reference sequence). The CDR3 has 15 residues. DNA for the CDR3: TGTGCCAGTAGTATAACTAGCGGGAGATGGAATGAGCAGTTCTTC. Encoded protein: CASSITSGRWNEQFF.

The chain uses TRBV19 and TRBJ2-7; no clear D. Trimming left V 5 bases short and J 3 bases short, with 11 bases between. The CDR3 totals 13 residues. Per the germline V gene, CDR1 is LNHDA and CDR2 is SQIVND (reference sequence). In DNA form, the CDR3 reads TGTGCCAGTAGTCCTCCTGGGAACTACGAGCAGTACTTC. Protein: CASSPPGNYEQYF.

This chain's CDR3 is CASSHTGGAGANVLTF. The CDR3 bases are TGTGCCAGCAGCCACACTGGGGGCGCGGGGGCCAACGTCCTGACTTTC. The chain couples TRBV7-9 to TRBJ2-6; D is possibly TRBD1 (6 bases). V lost 5 bases, J lost 4 bases, and 15 bases lay in between. The CDR3 is 16 residues long. The germline CDR1 and CDR2 sequences are SEHNR and FQNEAQ (reference sequence).

The genes are TRBV15 and TRBJ2-5; no clear D gene. Germline values: CDR1 LNHNV, CDR2 YYDKDF (reference sequence). The CDR3 loop spans 15 amino acids. V lost 3 bases to trimming and J lost 5 bases, with 16 bases between them. The CDR3, as DNA: TGTGCCACCAGCAGGGGATCCGGATTTTTGGAGACCCAGTACTTC. Translated, it gives CATSRGSGFLETQYF.

The chain recombines TRBV28 with TRBJ1-2; 7 nucleotides align to TRBD1. The J segment lost 6 bases and the V segment lost 5 bases, leaving 9 bases of the junction unmatched. There are 14 residues in the CDR3. CDR1 is MDHEN, CDR2 SYDVKM, per germline. The CDR3 bases are TGTGCCAGCAGTCCCTCCGGAGGGGGCCATGGCTACACCTTC. It yields the protein CASSPSGGGHGYTF.

V usage is TRBV3-1 and J usage is TRBJ2-7, with D tentatively TRBD1 (5 bases). Germline V CDR1 and CDR2: LGHDT, YNNKEL (reference sequence). The CDR3 contains 13 residues. V lost 2 bases, J lost 6 bases, and 11 bases lay in between. The CDR3 loop reads CASSQIGASEQYF. The CDR3, as DNA: TGTGCCAGCAGCCAAATAGGGGCCTCCGAGCAGTACTTC.

V is TRBV3-1 and J is TRBJ2-1; D remains ambiguous. CDR1 and CDR2 (germline): LGHDT, YNNKEL (reference sequence). V dropped 0 bases and J dropped 4 bases, with 16 bases sitting between them. This CDR3 region has 17 residues. CDR3 amino acids: CASSQDLWPSEYNEQFF. In DNA form, the CDR3 reads TGTGCCAGCAGCCAAGATCTTTGGCCCTCCGAGTACAATGAGCAGTTCTTC.

The chain uses TRBV5-1 and TRBJ2-3, with a weak D call TRBD2 (6 bases). V was pared by 2 bases and J by 2 bases, with 12 bases between. Germline V gene data show CDR1 as SGHRS and CDR2 as YFSETQ. The CDR3 runs to 15 residues. For the CDR3, the DNA is TGCGCCAGCAGCTTTGTTAGCGGACACACAGATACGCAGTATTTT. It translates to CASSFVSGHTDTQYF.

The chain is built from TRBV5-1 and TRBJ2-1; TRBD2 matches 12 bases. V lost 4 bases to trimming and J lost 2 bases; unmatched junction nucleotides: 4. Germline values: CDR1 SGHRS, CDR2 YFSETQ. The CDR3 is made up of 16 amino acids. CDR3 protein: CASSPTSGRTYNEQFF. The CDR3 nucleotides are TGCGCCAGCAGCCCAACTAGCGGGAGGACCTACAATGAGCAGTTCTTC.

The chain recombines TRBV12-3 or TRBV12-4 with TRBJ2-7; 7 positions agree with TRBD1. This CDR3 is built from 14 residues. Unmatched junction bases numbered 5, after V lost 5 bases and J lost 1 base. CDR3 nucleotides: TGTGCCAGCAGTACCGGACAGGCATCCTACGAGCAGTACTTC. This translates into CASSTGQASYEQYF.

The chain combines TRBV3-1 with TRBJ1-3; D unclear. The CDR3 loop spans 14 amino acids. Trimming left V 0 bases short and J 1 base short, with 4 bases between. Per germline, CDR1 LGHDT and CDR2 YNNKEL (reference sequence). Here the CDR3 DNA reads TGTGCCAGCAGCCAAGAATGGTCTGGAAACACCATATATTTT. This sequence encodes CASSQEWSGNTIYF. The complete variable domain, with remaining parts taken from reference TRBV3-1 and TRBJ1-3, reads DTAVSQTPKYLVTQMGNDKSIKCEQNLGHDTMYWYKQDSKKFLKIMFSYNNKELIINETVPNRFSPKSPDKAHLNLHINSLELGDSAVYFCASSQEWSGNTIYFGEGSWLTVV.

The chain combines TRBV9 with TRBJ2-7, with TRBD2 matching over 8 bases. The trim removed 7 bases at V and 2 bases at J, leaving 11 bases unmatched. The CDR3 length is 15 residues. Germline V gene sequence: CDR1 SGDLS, CDR2 YYNGEE. This CDR3 is CASGPGSGGTYEQYF. The CDR3 DNA follows: TGTGCCAGCGGGCCCGGCAGCGGGGGAACCTACGAGCAGTACTTC.

The chain has TRBV5-4 and TRBJ1-2; no definite D call. The V gene lost 0 bases and the J gene lost 4 bases, with 4 bases spanning the gap. This CDR3 has 12 amino acids. Germline V gene sequence: CDR1 SGHNT, CDR2 YYREEE (reference sequence). The CDR3 sequence: CASSLESYGYTF. As DNA, the CDR3 is TGTGCCAGCAGCTTGGAGAGCTATGGCTACACCTTC.

The chain has TRBV27 and TRBJ2-5; the match to TRBD2 covers 13 bases. With 4 bases clipped from V and 4 bases from J, the junction kept 15 bases outside the gene matches. Germline V CDR1 and CDR2: MNHEY, SMNVEV (reference sequence). The CDR3 covers 19 residues. CDR3 amino acids: CASSSPRTSGSWGLETQYF. The CDR3 region has the DNA TGTGCCAGCAGTTCACCGCGGACTAGCGGGAGTTGGGGTCTAGAGACCCAGTACTTC.

This clonotype was recorded once. J is TRBJ2-7 and V is TRBV29-1, with TRBD1 matching over 9 bases. Germline V lookup: CDR1 SQVTM, CDR2 ANQGSEA. V lost 0 bases to trimming and J lost 3 bases; unmatched junction nucleotides: 6. The CDR3 contains 15 residues. The CDR3 region has the DNA TGCAGCGTTGAAGAGGGACAGGGTTGGTACTACGAGCAGTACTTC. It specifies CSVEEGQGWYYEQYF.

The chain links TRBV4-1 to TRBJ1-2, with TRBD1 as a possible D gene (5 bases). Germline lookup yields CDR1 MGHRA and CDR2 YSYEKL. This CDR3 contains 15 residues. Trimming removed 1 base from V and 2 bases from J, with 11 bases in between. The CDR3 spells CASSQARAGNYGYTF. CDR3 DNA sequence: TGCGCCAGCAGCCAAGCTCGAGCAGGGAACTATGGCTACACCTTC.

The chain employs TRBV20-1 and TRBJ2-5; D gene uncertain. V was pared by 2 bases and J by 0 bases, with 10 bases between. This CDR3 is built from 14 residues. Looked up from germline, CDR1 is DFQATT and CDR2 is SNEGSKA (reference sequence). CDR3 loop: CSARNTPYQETQYF. In nucleotides, the CDR3 is TGCAGTGCTAGAAACACCCCGTACCAAGAGACCCAGTACTTC.